This T cell receptor beta chain was found in a study of T cells after yellow fever vaccination. At the level of the study: Researchers used SMART-Seq v4 Ultra Low Input to prepare fractions that had low cell numbers. Study-wide results and caveats: Reappearance after the booster was seen for most primary-vaccination clones, at about 95% CD4 and around 90% CD8.

TCRdb ran MiXCR on the 5' RACE reads and lists one entry per CDR3 protein. The sample lists approximately 510,000 distinct CDR3 sequences, just over 20% occurring once. Concerning this clonotype: Its specificity is unknown.

V was clipped by 6 bases and J by 6 bases; unmatched bases: 9. There are 15 residues in the CDR3. Germline V gene lookup returns CDR1 MDHEN and CDR2 SYDVKM. The sample in question was PBMCs, obtained about 21 days after the first yellow fever vaccination. V gene TRBV28 combines with J gene TRBJ1-2, with 11 positions matching TRBD1. The origin of this receptor is a man aged 18 to 35 who received the YFV17D yellow fever vaccine. The CDR3 sequence: CASSPAGQGGDGYTF. DNA for the CDR3: TGTGCCAGCAGCCCCGCGGGACAGGGGGGGGATGGCTACACCTTC.